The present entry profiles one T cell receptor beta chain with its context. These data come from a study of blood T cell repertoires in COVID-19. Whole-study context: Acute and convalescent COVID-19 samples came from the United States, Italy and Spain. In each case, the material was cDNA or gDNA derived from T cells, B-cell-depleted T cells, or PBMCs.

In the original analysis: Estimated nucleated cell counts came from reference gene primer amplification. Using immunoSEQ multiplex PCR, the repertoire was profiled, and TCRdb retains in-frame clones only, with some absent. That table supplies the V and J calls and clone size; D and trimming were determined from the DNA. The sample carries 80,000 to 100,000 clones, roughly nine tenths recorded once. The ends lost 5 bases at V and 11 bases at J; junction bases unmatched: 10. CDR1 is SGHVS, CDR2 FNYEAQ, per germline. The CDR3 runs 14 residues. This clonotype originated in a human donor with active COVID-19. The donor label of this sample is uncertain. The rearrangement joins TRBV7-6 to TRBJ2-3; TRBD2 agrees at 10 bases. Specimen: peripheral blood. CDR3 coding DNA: TGTGCCAGCAGCGAAGCGGGGGGGCTTCATGTGCAGTATTTT. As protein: CASSEAGGLHVQYF.